This record covers a single T cell receptor beta chain. This sample was included in a study of T cell changes during pregnancy in multiple sclerosis. The protocol was immunoSEQ multiplex PCR, while the TCRdb copy is restricted to in-frame clones and leaves out a portion. Counted here are about 16,000 clones, approximately 95% occurring once; the ten biggest clones make up more than 0.7%. Germline CDR1 and CDR2: SNHLY and FYNNEI. Trimming took off 4 bases at V and 1 base at J, with 8 bases between the two ends. The length of the CDR3 is 14 residues. The receptor comes from a female donor with multiple sclerosis, enrolled in a pregnancy study. The chain links TRBV2 to TRBJ2-1, with D unclear. Here the sequenced sample was peripheral blood, taken in the third trimester of pregnancy. CDR3: CASSGLVSYNEQFF. The CDR3 DNA follows: TGTGCCAGCAGTGGACTTGTGTCCTACAATGAGCAGTTCTTC.